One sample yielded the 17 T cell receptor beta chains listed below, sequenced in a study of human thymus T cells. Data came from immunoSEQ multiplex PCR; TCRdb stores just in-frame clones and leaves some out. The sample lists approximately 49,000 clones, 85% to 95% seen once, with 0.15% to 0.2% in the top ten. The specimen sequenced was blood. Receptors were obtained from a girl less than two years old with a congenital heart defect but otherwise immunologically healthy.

CDR3 amino acids: CASSYSSGTGNTIYF. The CDR3 coding sequence is TGTGCCAGCAGTTACTCTTCAGGCACTGGAAACACCATATATTTT. This rearrangement joins TRBV6-5 to TRBJ1-3; D remains unclear. The CDR3 covers 15 residues. The germline V and J ends were trimmed by 0 bases and 2 bases, with 8 bases remaining between them. CDR1 and CDR2 (germline): MNHEY, SVGAGI.

CDR3 in amino acids: CASSLSGSSYNEQFF. CDR3 nucleotide sequence: TGTGCCAGCAGCTTAAGCGGTAGCTCCTACAATGAGCAGTTCTTC. The chain recombines TRBV11-3 with TRBJ2-1, with D maybe TRBD2 (5 bases). Trimming took 2 bases from V and 0 from J, leaving 8 bases between them. CDR1 is SGHNT, CDR2 YENEEA, per germline. This CDR3 comprises 15 residues.

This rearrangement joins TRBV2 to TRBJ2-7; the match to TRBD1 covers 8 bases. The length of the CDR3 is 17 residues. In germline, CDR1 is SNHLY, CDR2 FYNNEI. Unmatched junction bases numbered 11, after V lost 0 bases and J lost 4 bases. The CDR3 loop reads CASSEALLGQGAYEQYF. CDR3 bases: TGTGCCAGCAGTGAAGCGCTTCTGGGGCAGGGGGCTTACGAGCAGTACTTC.

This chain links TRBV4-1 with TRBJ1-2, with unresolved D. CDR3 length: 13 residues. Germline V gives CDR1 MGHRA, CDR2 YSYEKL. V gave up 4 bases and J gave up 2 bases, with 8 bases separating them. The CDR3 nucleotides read TGCGCCAGCAGCCCCGACGGAAACTATGGCTACACCTTC. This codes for CASSPDGNYGYTF.

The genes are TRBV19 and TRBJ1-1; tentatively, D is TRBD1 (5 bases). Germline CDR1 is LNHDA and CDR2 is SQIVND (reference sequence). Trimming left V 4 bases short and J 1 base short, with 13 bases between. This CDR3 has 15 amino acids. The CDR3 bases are TGTGCCAGTAGTACCCTAACAACAGGGAACACTGAAGCTTTCTTT. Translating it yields CASSTLTTGNTEAFF.

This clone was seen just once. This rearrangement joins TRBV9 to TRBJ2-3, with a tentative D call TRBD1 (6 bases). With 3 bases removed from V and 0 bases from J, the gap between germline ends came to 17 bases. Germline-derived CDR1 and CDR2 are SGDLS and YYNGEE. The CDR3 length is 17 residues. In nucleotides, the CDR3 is TGTGCCAGCAGCGCTACTCCCGGGACACCTAGCACAGATACGCAGTATTTT. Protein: CASSATPGTPSTDTQYF.

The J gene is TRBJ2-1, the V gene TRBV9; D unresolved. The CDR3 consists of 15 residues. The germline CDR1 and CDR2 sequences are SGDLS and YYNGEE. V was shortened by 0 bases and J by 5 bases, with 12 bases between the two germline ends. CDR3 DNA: TGTGCCAGCAGCGTAGGCCGGGTTCTTAACAATGAGCAGTTCTTC. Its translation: CASSVGRVLNNEQFF.

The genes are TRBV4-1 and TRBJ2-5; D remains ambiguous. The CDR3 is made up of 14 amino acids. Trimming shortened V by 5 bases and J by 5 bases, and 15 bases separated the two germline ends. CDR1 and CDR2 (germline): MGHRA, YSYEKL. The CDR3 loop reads CASSSFSSRETQYF. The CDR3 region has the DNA TGCGCCAGCAGCTCTTTTTCAAGTAGGGAGACCCAGTACTTC.

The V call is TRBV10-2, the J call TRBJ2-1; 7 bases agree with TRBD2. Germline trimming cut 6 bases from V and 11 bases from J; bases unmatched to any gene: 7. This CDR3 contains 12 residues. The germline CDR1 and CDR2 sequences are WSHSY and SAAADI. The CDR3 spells CASRDPGLKQFF. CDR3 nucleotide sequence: TGCGCCAGCAGGGACCCGGGACTAAAGCAGTTCTTC.

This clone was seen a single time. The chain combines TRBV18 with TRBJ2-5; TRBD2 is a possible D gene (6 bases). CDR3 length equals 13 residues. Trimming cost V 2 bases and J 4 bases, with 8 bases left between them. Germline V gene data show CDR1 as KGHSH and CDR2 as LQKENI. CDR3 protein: CASSPRGGETQYF. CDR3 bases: TGTGCCAGCTCACCAAGGGGAGGAGAGACCCAGTACTTC.

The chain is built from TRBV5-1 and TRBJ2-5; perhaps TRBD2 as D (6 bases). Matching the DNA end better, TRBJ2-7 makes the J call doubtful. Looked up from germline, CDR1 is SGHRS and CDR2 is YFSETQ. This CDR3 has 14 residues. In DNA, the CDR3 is TGCGCCAGCAGCGTCCCCGGGACTCGGTACGAGCAGTACTTC. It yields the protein CASSVPGTRYEQYF.

CDR3 loop: CASSLRDTQYF. The CDR3 nucleotides are TGTGCCAGCAGCTTGCGGGATACGCAGTATTTT. The chain combines TRBV5-6 with TRBJ2-3; D remains ambiguous. The germline gives CDR1 SGHDT, CDR2 YYEEEE. The CDR3 extends over 11 amino acids. Trimming took 1 base from V and 6 from J, leaving 3 bases between them.

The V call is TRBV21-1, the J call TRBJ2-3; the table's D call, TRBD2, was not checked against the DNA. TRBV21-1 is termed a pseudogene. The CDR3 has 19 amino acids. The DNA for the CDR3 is TGTGCCAGCAGCAAACTCGGACTAGCGGGAGTTGAGACAACAGATACGCAGTATTTT. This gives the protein CASSKLGLAGVETTDTQYF.

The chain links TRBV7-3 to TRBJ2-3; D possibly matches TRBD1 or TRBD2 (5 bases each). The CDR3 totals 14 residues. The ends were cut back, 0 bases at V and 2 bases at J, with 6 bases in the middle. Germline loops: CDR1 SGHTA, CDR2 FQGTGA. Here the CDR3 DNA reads TGTGCCAGCAGCTTAACAGGGACCACAGATACGCAGTATTTT. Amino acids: CASSLTGTTDTQYF.

The CDR3 DNA follows: TGTGCCAGCAGTTACCTGAAGCTGGCTTTCTCCTACGAGCAGTACTTC. Its protein product is CASSYLKLAFSYEQYF. This chain joins TRBV6-6 and TRBJ2-7; no clear D. Per germline, CDR1 MNHNY and CDR2 SVGAGI (reference sequence). The CDR3 has 16 amino acids. The V gene lost 2 bases and the J gene lost 0 bases, with 14 bases spanning the gap.

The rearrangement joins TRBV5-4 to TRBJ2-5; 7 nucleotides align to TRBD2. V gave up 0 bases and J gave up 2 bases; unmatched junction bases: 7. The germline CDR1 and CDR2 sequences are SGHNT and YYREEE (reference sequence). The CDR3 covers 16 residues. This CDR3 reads CASSLGGGVAQETQYF. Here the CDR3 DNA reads TGTGCCAGCAGCTTGGGGGGAGGGGTCGCACAAGAGACCCAGTACTTC.

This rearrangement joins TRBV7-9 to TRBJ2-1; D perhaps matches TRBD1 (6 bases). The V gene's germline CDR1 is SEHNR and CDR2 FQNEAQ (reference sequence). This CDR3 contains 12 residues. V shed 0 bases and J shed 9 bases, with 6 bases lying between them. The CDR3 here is CASSLAGGEQFF. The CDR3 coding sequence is TGTGCCAGCAGCTTAGCAGGGGGTGAGCAGTTCTTC.